The 18 T cell receptor beta chains reported below all come from one sample, sequenced in a study of T cells in women clearing cervical HPV infection. The data were produced by immunoSEQ multiplex PCR, yet TCRdb's version contains in-frame clones alone and is incomplete. In total, the table holds around 30,000 clones. The sequencing sample was made of blood buffy coat. These receptors originate from a woman between 18 and 75 years old with a cervical HPV16 infection that either progressed to CIN3+ or cleared (not recorded which).

On this clone itself: Coverage ceases 3 residues before the CDR3 finishes, and the germline J gene fills in the end. This chain uses TRBV25-1 with TRBJ2-2; TRBD1 agrees at 10 bases. CDR3 length: 15 amino acids. V shed 1 base, J shed 6 bases, and the junction held 2 bases outside the gene matches. Germline V gene data show CDR1 as MGHDK and CDR2 as SYGVNS. The covered CDR3 bases are TGTGCCAGCAGTGAATTGGGACAGGGGTCCGGGGAG. Its protein product is CASSELGQGSGE. In full, the CDR3 is CASSELGQGSGELFF.

With respect to this clone: Sequencing ends 3 residues short of the CDR3 end; the germline J gene provides the rest. The chain has TRBV5-1 and TRBJ2-1, with D perhaps TRBD1 (6 bases). The CDR3 has 14 amino acids. Trimming took 0 bases from V and 5 from J, leaving 9 bases between them. Germline CDR1 SGHRS, CDR2 YFSETQ. CDR3 bases read: TGCGCCAGCAGCTTGGGAGGACAGCACAATGAG. This encodes CASSLGGQHNE. The full CDR3 sequence reads CASSLGGQHNEQFF. The full variable domain, rest sourced from reference TRBV5-1 and TRBJ2-1, is KAGVTQTPRYLIKTRGQQVTLSCSPISGHRSVSWYQQTPGQGLQFLFEYFSETQRNKGNFPGRFSGRQFSNSRSEMNVSTLELGDSALYLCASSLGGQHNEQFFGPGTRLTVL.

Of note for this clone: The read halts 3 residues ahead of the CDR3 end, with the missing end drawn from the germline J gene. The rearrangement uses TRBV14 and TRBJ2-7, with 11 bases lining up with TRBD2. J lost 4 bases, V lost 1 base, and 0 bases had no gene match. This CDR3 spans 14 amino acids. Germline values: CDR1 SGHDN, CDR2 FVKESK. The sequenced CDR3 bases are TGTGCCAGCAGCCAAGGACTAGCGGGGTACGAG. This codes for CASSQGLAGYE. The entire CDR3 protein reads CASSQGLAGYEQYF.

Remarks on this clone: Read coverage stops 3 residues before the CDR3 terminus; the germline J gene supplies the remainder. The chain employs TRBV10-3 and TRBJ2-2, with D perhaps TRBD1 (5 bases). Germline loops: CDR1 ENHRY, CDR2 SYGVKD. V dropped 10 bases and J dropped 2 bases, with 8 bases sitting between them. The CDR3 covers 12 residues. The sequenced CDR3 bases are TGTGCCAGTGGACATAACACCGGGGAG. Protein: CASGHNTGE. The CDR3 as a whole reads CASGHNTGELFF.

A note on this clone: The read halts 3 residues ahead of the CDR3 end, with the missing end drawn from the germline J gene. The chain employs TRBV19 and TRBJ1-1; D unresolved. The germline V gene has CDR1 LNHDA and CDR2 SQIVND (reference sequence). The CDR3 sequence is 13 residues long. Trimming took off 5 bases at V and 1 base at J, with 8 bases between the two ends. The CDR3 sequence: CASSQGTNTEAFF. The CDR3 DNA, read in part, is TGTGCCAGTAGTCAAGGTACGAACACTGAA.

A word on this clone: The missing CDR3 end, 3 residues past where the read stops, is filled in from the germline J gene. This chain links TRBV10-2 with TRBJ2-5; TRBD2 matches at 8 bases. CDR1 and CDR2 (germline): WSHSY, SAAADI. The length of the CDR3 is 13 residues. V gave up 3 bases and J gave up 5 bases; unmatched junction bases: 2. Incomplete CDR3 DNA: TGCGCCAGCAGTGAATTAGCGGGGGAGACC. Its translation is CASSELAGET. In full, the CDR3 reads CASSELAGETQYF.

CDR3 bases read: TGTGCCAGCAGTCGGGACTACTCCTACGAG. It codes for CASSRDYSYE. The CDR3 reads in full as CASSRDYSYEQYF. The chain has TRBV5-5 and TRBJ2-7, with 7 bases matching TRBD2. The CDR3 goes on 3 residues after the read ends, and that part is filled in from the germline J gene. V lost 5 bases to trimming and J lost 0 bases; unmatched junction nucleotides: 2. From germline, CDR1 is SGHKS and CDR2 YYEKEE (reference sequence). CDR3 length equals 13 residues.

In regard to this clone: Sequencing ends 3 residues short of the CDR3 end; the germline J gene provides the rest. The V and J genes are TRBV5-1 and TRBJ1-1, with D perhaps matching TRBD1 (5 bases). Germline CDR1 reads SGHRS; CDR2 reads YFSETQ. The CDR3 consists of 15 residues. The V end was cut by 0 bases, the J end by 3 bases, with 12 bases between. CDR3 DNA, as far as it was read: TGCGCCAGCAGCTTGGGAGCAGGGCCGCACACTGAA. This encodes CASSLGAGPHTE. The CDR3 reads in full as CASSLGAGPHTEAFF.

As to this clone: The CDR3 goes on 3 residues after the read ends, and that part is filled in from the germline J gene. The chain is built from TRBV19 and TRBJ1-2, with TRBD1 matching over 9 bases. CDR1 is LNHDA and CDR2 is SQIVND in the germline V gene (reference sequence). This CDR3 contains 14 residues. Trimming at V came to 5 bases and at J to 6 bases, leaving 7 bases not matched to a gene. The CDR3 bases that were read are TGTGCCAGTAGTTTCCAGACAGGGGGTGATGGC. It specifies CASSFQTGGDG. The whole CDR3 sequence is CASSFQTGGDGYTF.

Turning to this clone: The CDR3 goes on 3 residues after the read ends, and that part is filled in from the germline J gene. V usage is TRBV11-2 and J usage is TRBJ2-3; the D is unclear. Germline V lookup: CDR1 SGHAT, CDR2 FQNNGV. V lost 7 bases and J lost 5, with 7 bases in between. This CDR3 is built from 11 residues. The sequenced CDR3 bases are TGTGCCAGCACGCGCTTAGATACG. This gives the protein CASTRLDT. The entire CDR3 reads CASTRLDTQYF.

Points on this clone: The CDR3 is cut off 3 residues early in the read; its end comes from the germline J gene. Other DNA sequences of this sample code for an identical CDR3. The V and J genes are TRBV28 and TRBJ1-2, with TRBD1 identical over 7 bases. The CDR3 covers 13 residues. Germline loops: CDR1 MDHEN, CDR2 SYDVKM. V trimming: 3 bases; J trimming: 5 bases; junction bases outside the gene matches: 3. CDR3 in amino acids: CASSLTGNYGYTF. The sequenced CDR3 bases are TGTGCCAGCAGTTTGACAGGGAATTATGGC.

Concerning this clone itself: The read falls 3 residues short of the CDR3 end, and the missing part is taken from the germline J gene. The chain carries TRBV5-1 and TRBJ1-1; the match to TRBD1 covers 7 bases. V lost 7 bases to trimming and J lost 1 base; unmatched junction nucleotides: 10. Germline loops: CDR1 SGHRS, CDR2 YFSETQ. The CDR3 length is 15 residues. The CDR3 protein is CASSMRGRANTEAFF. CDR3 DNA, as far as it was read: TGCGCCAGCTCGATGAGGGGGCGGGCGAACACTGAA.

Regarding this clone: The sequence runs out 3 residues before the end of the CDR3; the remainder is reconstructed from the germline J gene. V gene TRBV6-1 combines with J gene TRBJ2-7; 9 nucleotides align to TRBD2. The CDR3 totals 14 residues. CDR1 and CDR2 from the germline V gene are MNHNS and SASEGT. The V gene end was trimmed by 3 bases and the J gene end by 4 bases; junction bases not matched to a gene: 4. The CDR3 here is CASSEWAGGYEQYF. The CDR3 DNA, read in part, is TGTGCCAGCAGTGAGTGGGCGGGAGGGTACGAG.

To note about this clone: The CDR3 is cut off 3 residues early in the read; its end comes from the germline J gene. The chain employs TRBV30 and TRBJ1-1, with D possibly TRBD1 on 5 matching bases. This CDR3 contains 14 residues. Trimming shortened V by 3 bases and J by 0 bases, and 11 bases separated the two germline ends. Per the germline V gene, CDR1 is GTSNPN and CDR2 is SVGIG (reference sequence). The CDR3 sequence: CAWSRQNMNTEAFF. The sequenced part of the CDR3 DNA is TGTGCCTGGAGCCGACAGAACATGAACACTGAA.

Points on this clone: Mismatch with germline at one junction end may stem from a read error. The read ends 3 residues early relative to the CDR3; the germline J gene fills the gap. The J gene is TRBJ2-7, the V gene TRBV18, with 9 bases fitting TRBD2. This CDR3 spans 14 amino acids. CDR1 and CDR2 (germline): KGHSH, LQKENI. CDR3 sequence reads: CANSHSGREYEQYF. The sequenced CDR3 bases are TGTGCCAACTCACATAGCGGGAGAGAATACGAG.

Turning to this clone: Sequencing ends 3 residues short of the CDR3 end; the germline J gene provides the rest. The chain has TRBV29-1 and TRBJ2-2, with 7 bases aligning to TRBD1. The CDR3 loop spans 16 amino acids. Germline V gene lookup returns CDR1 SQVTM and CDR2 ANQGSEA. J gave up 1 base and V 4 bases, and 9 bases lay outside the gene matches. CDR3 DNA, as far as it was read: TGCAGCGTTGTTGAGACAGGGTTGGAGAACACCGGGGAG. Translating gives CSVVETGLENTGE. The whole CDR3 region reads CSVVETGLENTGELFF.

The CDR3 DNA, read in part, is TGTGCCAGCAGCCCAGGACAGTCGGAAGGC. This encodes CASSPGQSEG. In full, the CDR3 reads CASSPGQSEGYTF. V and J are TRBV7-9 and TRBJ1-2; a possible D gene is TRBD1 (6 bases). The CDR3 goes on 3 residues after the read ends, and that part is filled in from the germline J gene. CDR1 SEHNR and CDR2 FQNEAQ come from the germline V gene (reference sequence). The CDR3 is 13 amino acids.

With respect to this clone: The observed sequence ends 3 residues before the CDR3 terminus, with the missing tail filled in from the germline J gene. The V gene is TRBV6-2 or TRBV6-3, the J gene TRBJ2-7, with D hard to call. Trimming pared 5 bases from V and 2 bases from J, leaving 13 bases between. CDR3 length equals 14 residues. Germline V gives CDR1 MNHEY, CDR2 SVGEGT. The part of the CDR3 DNA that was read is TGTGCCAGCAGTCCAAGACATACAACCTACGAG. Translation: CASSPRHTTYE. The entire CDR3 is CASSPRHTTYEQYF.